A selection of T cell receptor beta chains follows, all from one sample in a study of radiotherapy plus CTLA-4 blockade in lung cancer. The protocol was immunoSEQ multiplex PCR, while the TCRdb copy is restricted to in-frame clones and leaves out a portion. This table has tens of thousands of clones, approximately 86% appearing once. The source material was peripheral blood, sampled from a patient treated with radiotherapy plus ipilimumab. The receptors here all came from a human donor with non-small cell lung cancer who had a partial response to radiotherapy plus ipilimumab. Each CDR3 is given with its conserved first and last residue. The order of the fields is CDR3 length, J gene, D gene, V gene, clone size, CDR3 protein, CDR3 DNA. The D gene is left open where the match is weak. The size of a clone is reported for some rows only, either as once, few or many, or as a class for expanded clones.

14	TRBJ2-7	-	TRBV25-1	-	CASSELSREGEQYF	TGTGCCAGCAGTGAATTAAGCAGGGAAGGCGAGCAGTACTTC
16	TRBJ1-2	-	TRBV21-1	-	CASSKCRTDFNYGYTF	TGTGCCAGCAGCAAATGCCGGACAGATTTTAACTATGGCTACACCTTC
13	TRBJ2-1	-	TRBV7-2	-	CASERFSYNEQFF	TGTGCCAGCGAGCGGTTCTCCTACAATGAGCAGTTCTTC
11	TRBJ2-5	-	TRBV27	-	CASSGGETQYF	TGTGCCAGCAGTGGAGGGGAGACCCAGTACTTC
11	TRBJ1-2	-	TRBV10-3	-	CATSTGYGYTF	TGTGCCACCTCGACAGGATATGGCTACACCTTC
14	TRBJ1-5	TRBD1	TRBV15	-	CATRDRGGNQPQHF	TGTGCCACCCGCGACAGGGGGGGCAATCAGCCCCAGCATTTT
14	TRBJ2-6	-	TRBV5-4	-	CASRGHSGANVLTF	TGTGCCAGCCGAGGGCACTCTGGGGCCAACGTCCTGACTTTC
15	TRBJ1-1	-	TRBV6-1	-	CASSQPGRGGAEAFF	TGTGCCAGCAGCCAACCGGGCCGGGGGGGCGCTGAAGCTTTCTTT
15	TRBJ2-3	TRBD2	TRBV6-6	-	CASSLRLAGGDTQYF	TGTGCCAGCAGCTTGAGACTAGCGGGGGGAGATACGCAGTATTTT
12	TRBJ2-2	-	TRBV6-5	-	CASSQRPGELFF	TGTGCCAGCAGTCAGCGCCCCGGGGAGCTGTTTTTT
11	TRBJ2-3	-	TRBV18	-	CASSLENTQYF	TGTGCCAGCTCACTCGAGAATACGCAGTATTTT
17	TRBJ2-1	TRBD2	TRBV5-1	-	CASSYLPTSGGSSEQFF	TGCGCCAGCAGTTACCTGCCTACTAGCGGGGGCAGTAGTGAGCAGTTCTTC
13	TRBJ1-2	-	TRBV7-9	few	CASSPQGAYGYTF	TGTGCCAGCAGCCCACAGGGCGCCTATGGCTACACCTTC
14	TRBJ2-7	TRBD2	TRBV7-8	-	CASSLGGSLYEQYF	TGTGCCAGCAGCTTAGGCGGGAGCCTCTACGAGCAGTACTTC
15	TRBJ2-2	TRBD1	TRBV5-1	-	CASSLGQGNTGELFF	TGCGCCAGCAGCTTGGGACAGGGGAACACCGGGGAGCTGTTTTTT
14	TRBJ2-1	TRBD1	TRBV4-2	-	CASQRDRDSNEQFF	TGTGCCAGCCAGCGGGACAGGGATTCCAATGAGCAGTTCTTC
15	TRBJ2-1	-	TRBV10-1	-	CASSEGTAYYNEQFF	TGCGCCAGCAGTGAGGGCACCGCTTATTACAATGAGCAGTTCTTC
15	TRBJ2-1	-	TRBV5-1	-	CASSRNPITENEQFF	TGCGCCAGCAGCCGCAATCCCATAACAGAAAATGAGCAGTTCTTC
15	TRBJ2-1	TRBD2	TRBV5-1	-	CASTLAGGGGDEQFF	TGCGCCAGCACGCTAGCGGGAGGAGGTGGTGATGAGCAGTTCTTC
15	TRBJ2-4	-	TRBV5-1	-	CASSLADLAKNIQYF	TGCGCCAGCAGCTTGGCAGATTTAGCCAAAAACATTCAGTACTTC
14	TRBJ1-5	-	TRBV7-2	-	CASSFEVVSQPQHF	TGTGCCAGCAGCTTTGAAGTGGTGAGTCAGCCCCAGCATTTT
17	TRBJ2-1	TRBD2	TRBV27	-	CASSFLLAGGLGNEQFF	TGTGCCAGCAGTTTCCTCCTAGCGGGAGGGTTAGGGAATGAGCAGTTCTTC
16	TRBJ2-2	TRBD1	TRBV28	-	CASSFGQGANTGELFF	TGTGCCAGCAGTTTCGGACAGGGGGCGAACACCGGGGAGCTGTTTTTT
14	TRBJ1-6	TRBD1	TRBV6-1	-	CASSSDRGGSPLHF	TGTGCCAGCTCGAGTGACAGGGGAGGATCACCCCTCCACTTT
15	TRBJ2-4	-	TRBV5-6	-	CASTMSSGAKNIQYF	TGTGCCAGCACCATGTCCAGCGGGGCCAAAAACATTCAGTACTTC
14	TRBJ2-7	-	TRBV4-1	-	CASSRGGTLSEQYF	TGCGCCAGCAGCCGAGGCGGGACTCTCTCCGAGCAGTACTTC
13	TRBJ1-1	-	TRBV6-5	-	CATSDSFSTEAFF	TGTGCCACCTCTGACAGCTTTTCTACTGAAGCTTTCTTT
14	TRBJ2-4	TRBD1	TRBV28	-	CASSSPGQENIQYF	TGTGCCAGCAGTTCTCCGGGACAGGAAAACATTCAGTACTTC